This T cell receptor beta chain was sequenced for a study of shared clonotypes between healthy human individuals. Study at large: The cohort comprised a couple of women and a few men. Their ages spanned 18 to 49 years.

General study points: Sequencing depth was expected to influence donor clonotype sharing.

Germline V gene lookup returns CDR1 SQVTM and CDR2 ANQGSEA. The length of the CDR3 is 15 residues. Trimming cost V 4 bases and J 3 bases; bases outside gene matches: 4. Assay used: immunoSEQ multiplex PCR; TCRdb lists only in-frame clones, some missing. The sample consists of about 530,000 clones, 75% to 80% of them appearing once. About this clone: What it binds is unknown.

The sequencing input was PBMCs. The clonotype originates from a woman aged 40 to 50 in good health. Some clones in this sample may be carry-over from other donors' samples. The chain joins TRBV29-1 to TRBJ1-4; TRBD1 aligns across 11 bases. Written as DNA, the CDR3 is TGCAGCGTTGGAGGGACAGGGGGTTCTAATGAAAAACTGTTTTTT. Its translation is CSVGGTGGSNEKLFF. The variable domain in full, completed from reference TRBV29-1 and TRBJ1-4, reads SAVISQKPSRDICQRGTSLTIQCQVDSQVTMMFWYRQQPGQSLTLIATANQGSEATYESGFVIDKFPISRPNLTFSTLTVSNMSPEDSSIYLCSVGGTGGSNEKLFFGSGTQLSVL.